Following are 27 T cell receptor beta chains from one sample sequenced in a study of T cell repertoires in cytomegalovirus infection (dated by TCRdb to the late 2010s). Reading the label with the study, this specimen's treatment or condition is: in vitro stimulation with specific CMV peptide epitopes to enrich CMV-specific T cells. These TCRs are of unknown antigen specificity. The instrument was an Illumina HiSeq 1500. The raw public data were reprocessed by TCRdb itself: fastp quality trimming at Q25, MiXCR clonotype calling, in-frame beta chains only. Rows merge per CDR3 protein into single entries with the most common DNA and genes. The sample table contains approximately 910,000 distinct CDR3 sequences; only one count was recorded for 30% to 40% of them. The ten top clones hold roughly an eighth of the sample. Source: cultured CD8+ T cells from PBMCs, taken from culture after CMV antigen stimulation. The receptors shown here come from a human donor in good health (CMV status not recorded). Some clones in this sample may be carry-over from other donors' samples.

V is TRBV6-2 or TRBV6-3 and J is TRBJ2-3; unclear D gene. Germline V gene sequence: CDR1 MNHEY, CDR2 SVGEGT. Trimming pared 2 bases from V and 2 bases from J, leaving 8 bases between. The CDR3 is made up of 14 amino acids. DNA of the CDR3: TGTGCCAGCAGTTACCGGGTTAACACAGATACGCAGTATTTT. Protein: CASSYRVNTDTQYF.

This clonotype was seen repeatedly, ten times or more. This rearrangement joins TRBV2 to TRBJ2-2; perhaps TRBD2 as D (6 bases). Germline values: CDR1 SNHLY, CDR2 FYNNEI. The CDR3 is 16 residues long. Trimming pared 2 bases from V and 5 bases from J, leaving 15 bases between. CDR3 nucleotides: TGTGCCAGCAGTGAAATTGGATTTGCGGGAACCGGGGAGCTGTTTTTT. The encoded protein is CASSEIGFAGTGELFF.

The chain recombines TRBV29-1 with TRBJ2-2, with 10 nucleotides matching TRBD2. This CDR3 region has 15 residues. Unmatched junction bases numbered 2, after V lost 3 bases and J lost 1 base. Germline V lookup: CDR1 SQVTM, CDR2 ANQGSEA. The CDR3 DNA is TGCAGCGTTGACGTAGCGGGGGGGAACACCGGGGAGCTGTTTTTT. It codes for CSVDVAGGNTGELFF.

This clonotype was counted a few times. V gene TRBV2 combines with J gene TRBJ2-5; 8 bases line up with TRBD1. V lost 8 bases, J lost 1 base, and 6 bases stayed unmatched. The CDR3 length is 14 residues. CDR1 is SNHLY, CDR2 FYNNEI, per germline. CDR3 loop: CASGRQGFQETQYF. The CDR3 DNA sequence: TGTGCCAGCGGAAGACAGGGGTTCCAAGAGACCCAGTACTTC.

This clonotype was counted between two and nine times. J is TRBJ2-3 and V is TRBV6-2 or TRBV6-3; 9 positions match TRBD2. The CDR3 covers 15 residues. Germline lookup yields CDR1 MNHEY and CDR2 SVGEGT. J lost 0 bases, V lost 6 bases, and 4 bases had no gene match. DNA of the CDR3: TGTGCCAGCAGCATAGCGGGGGCTAGCACAGATACGCAGTATTTT. Protein: CASSIAGASTDTQYF.

The genes are TRBV28 and TRBJ2-6; D perhaps matches TRBD2 (7 bases). The V gene lost 4 bases and the J gene lost 7 bases, with 14 bases spanning the gap. Germline V lookup: CDR1 MDHEN, CDR2 SYDVKM. The CDR3 contains 15 residues. The CDR3 DNA reads as TGTGCCAGCAGTTCCACAGGGAGGGAAGCCAACGTCCTGACTTTC. Its translation is CASSSTGREANVLTF.

This clonotype appeared a few times. The CDR3 reads CSARRGAWGTDTQYF. The DNA of the CDR3 is TGCAGTGCTAGGAGGGGGGCCTGGGGCACAGATACGCAGTATTTT. The chain has TRBV20-1 and TRBJ2-3; D tentatively reads TRBD1 or TRBD2 (6 bases each). CDR1 is DFQATT, CDR2 SNEGSKA, per germline (reference sequence). The CDR3 covers 15 residues. V dropped 3 bases and J dropped 1 base, with 14 bases sitting between them.

This rearrangement joins TRBV7-6 to TRBJ2-7; 7 nucleotides line up with TRBD2. This CDR3 has 15 residues. The V and J ends lost 2 bases and 3 bases, in that order; junction bases with no gene match: 7. Germline assignment: CDR1 SGHVS and CDR2 FNYEAQ. The CDR3 region is CASSLSRGFLYEQYF. The CDR3 region has the DNA TGTGCCAGCAGCTTATCGCGGGGGTTCCTCTACGAGCAGTACTTC.

V and J are TRBV6-2 or TRBV6-3 and TRBJ2-7, with D possibly being TRBD1 (6 bases). The CDR3 consists of 15 residues. CDR1 and CDR2 (germline): MNHEY, SVGEGT. Trimming took 4 bases from V and 1 from J, leaving 14 bases between them. In nucleotides, the CDR3 is TGTGCCAGCAGTTTCGGGACACGGGATTCCTACGAGCAGTACGTC. This gives the protein CASSFGTRDSYEQYV.

The gene calls are TRBV7-2 and TRBJ1-1; D is perhaps TRBD1 (5 bases). Trimming took off 5 bases at V and 1 base at J, with 14 bases between the two ends. The CDR3 runs to 15 residues. The V gene's germline CDR1 is SGHTA and CDR2 FQGNSA. The CDR3: CASSPQLRGNTEAFF. For the CDR3, the DNA is TGTGCCAGCAGCCCCCAATTGAGGGGGAACACTGAAGCTTTCTTT.

This clonotype was counted only a few times. The CDR3 spells CASSYSGTVEAFF. CDR3 DNA: TGTGCCAGCAGTTACTCGGGGACGGTAGAAGCTTTCTTT. The gene calls are TRBV6-5 and TRBJ1-1; D perhaps matches TRBD1 (5 bases). V was pared by 0 bases and J by 8 bases, with 10 bases between. Germline V gives CDR1 MNHEY, CDR2 SVGAGI. CDR3 length: 13 amino acids.

At least ten counts were recorded for this clonotype. Here the CDR3 reads CASSWLTGGRTGELFF. The CDR3 DNA follows: TGTGCCAGCAGCTGGTTGACAGGGGGGCGCACCGGGGAGCTGTTTTTT. The chain recombines TRBV7-2 with TRBJ2-2, with 9 nucleotides matching TRBD1. V lost 4 bases and J lost 4; bases outside the gene matches: 7. Germline CDR1 is SGHTA and CDR2 is FQGNSA. The CDR3 is 16 residues long.

J is TRBJ2-5 and V is TRBV24-1, with 10 bases lining up with TRBD1. V was clipped by 1 base and J by 5 bases; unmatched bases: 3. The CDR3 runs to 15 residues. Germline V gives CDR1 KGHDR, CDR2 SFDVKD. CDR3 loop: CATSDFDRGLETQYF. DNA of the CDR3: TGTGCCACCAGTGATTTTGACAGGGGGCTTGAGACCCAGTACTTC.

In the case of this clonotype: A junction boundary mismatches the germline segment, possibly from a read error. This chain connects TRBV29-1 to TRBJ1-1; 8 nucleotides line up with TRBD1. The CDR3 runs to 15 residues. Germline CDR1 reads SQVTM; CDR2 reads ANQGSEA. Here the CDR3 reads CSVGTGKGVNTEAFF. The DNA for the CDR3 is TGCAGCGTTGGGACAGGGAAGGGTGTGAATACTGAAGCTTTCTTT. The full variable domain, its missing parts supplied by reference TRBV29-1 and TRBJ1-1, is SAVISQKPSRDICQRGTSLTIQCQVDSQVTMMFWYRQQPGQSLTLIATANQGSEATYESGFVIDKFPISRPNLTFSTLTVSNMSPEDSSIYLCSVGTGKGVNTEAFFGQGTRLTVV.

This clonotype was picked up a small number of times. The J gene is TRBJ2-1, the V gene TRBV27; 9 nucleotides agree with TRBD1. Trimming at V came to 6 bases and at J to 7 bases, leaving 4 bases not matched to a gene. The germline gives CDR1 MNHEY, CDR2 SMNVEV (reference sequence). The CDR3 length is 13 residues. CDR3 sequence: CASRGGQGNEQFF. CDR3 sequence (DNA): TGTGCCAGCAGGGGGGGACAGGGAAATGAGCAGTTCTTC.

This clonotype was seen more than once but under ten times. The chain links TRBV6-6 to TRBJ1-2; the match to TRBD1 covers 9 bases. This CDR3 has 13 residues. Germline lookup yields CDR1 MNHNY and CDR2 SVGAGI (reference sequence). V lost 2 bases, J lost 6 bases, and 1 base stayed unmatched. CDR3 DNA: TGTGCCAGCAGTTACCGACAGGGGGATGGCTACACCTTC. This encodes CASSYRQGDGYTF.

A remark on this clonotype: At one of its ends the junction is not consistent with the germline gene, which may arise from a read error. This chain links TRBV6-6 with TRBJ1-1; unclear D gene. The CDR3 contains 14 residues. Per germline, CDR1 MNHNY and CDR2 SVGAGI (reference sequence). CDR3 bases: TGTGCCAGCGGTTATCCGGGCCCCAACACTGAAGCTTTCTTT. It translates to CASGYPGPNTEAFF.

This clonotype was observed a few times. The gene calls are TRBV7-9 and TRBJ2-5, with a weak D call TRBD2 (6 bases). The CDR3 consists of 14 residues. Germline V gene sequence: CDR1 SEHNR, CDR2 FQNEAQ (reference sequence). Trimming took 5 bases from V and 5 from J, leaving 15 bases between them. The CDR3 nucleotides read TGTGCCAGCAGCGGGACTGCCCAAAGTGAGACCCAGTACTTC. Protein product: CASSGTAQSETQYF.

This clonotype has ten or more counts. The chain is built from TRBV27 and TRBJ1-1, with D unresolved. The V gene's germline CDR1 is MNHEY and CDR2 SMNVEV (reference sequence). The V end lost 5 bases, the J end lost 1 base, and 8 bases lay between the germline ends. This CDR3 contains 13 residues. The CDR3, as DNA: TGTGCCAGCAGTCCCTCACCGAACACTGAAGCTTTCTTT. This encodes CASSPSPNTEAFF.

Comment on this clonotype: This clone may be a read error of a much larger clone one base away. This chain uses TRBV7-2 with TRBJ2-1; 8 bases are shared with TRBD1. From germline, CDR1 is SGHTA and CDR2 FQGNSA. The J segment lost 7 bases and the V segment lost 1 base, leaving 9 bases of the junction unmatched. This CDR3 has 16 residues. The CDR3 is CASSLDMRQGLNEQFF. CDR3 coding DNA: TGTGCCAGCAGCTTAGATATGAGACAGGGGTTGAATGAGCAGTTCTTC.

This clonotype was recorded many times. The chain uses TRBV7-2 and TRBJ1-3; D unresolved. V was clipped by 5 bases and J by 0 bases, with 11 bases between them. The CDR3 extends over 15 amino acids. CDR1 and CDR2 (germline): SGHTA, FQGNSA. The CDR3 protein is CASSADLLSGNTIYF. The CDR3 DNA reads TGTGCCAGCAGCGCCGACCTTCTCTCTGGAAACACCATATATTTT.

The chain uses TRBV20-1 and TRBJ2-2, with D tentatively TRBD1 or TRBD2 (5 bases each). The CDR3 is 20 residues long. Germline V gene sequence: CDR1 DFQATT, CDR2 SNEGSKA (reference sequence). Between the trimmed V and J ends, which lost 0 bases and 4 bases, there was a span of 27 bases. The CDR3 here is CSARDEFGTEVLVGTGELFF. CDR3 in DNA: TGCAGTGCTAGAGATGAGTTCGGGACGGAGGTTTTAGTAGGCACCGGGGAGCTGTTTTTT.

In its sample, this clonotype was seen many times. V and J are TRBV12-3 or TRBV12-4 and TRBJ2-7, with unresolved D. The germline V and J ends were trimmed by 3 bases and 1 base, with 7 bases remaining between them. The CDR3 sequence is 13 residues long. In DNA form, the CDR3 reads TGTGCCAGCAGTTTGAGCAGTTCCTACGAGCAGTACTTC. Translating it yields CASSLSSSYEQYF.

About this clonotype itself: With a much larger clone just one base away, this may be a read error. The chain joins TRBV6-8 to TRBJ2-5; tentative D call: TRBD1 (5 bases). CDR3 size: 15 residues. Germline CDR1 reads MNHGY; CDR2 reads SAAAGT. CDR3 amino acids: CVSARMDTFQETQYF. In DNA, the CDR3 is TGTGTCAGCGCCCGAATGGACACCTTCCAAGAGACCCAGTACTTC.

The V and J genes are TRBV6-1 and TRBJ2-7, with TRBD2 matching 13 bases. The J segment lost 4 bases and the V segment lost 1 base, leaving 10 bases of the junction unmatched. The CDR3 is 18 residues long. Germline assignment: CDR1 MNHNS and CDR2 SASEGT. The CDR3 region has the DNA TGTGCCAGCAGTGAAGAGGGATTACTAGCGGGGGGGGCTTACGAGCAGTACTTC. As protein: CASSEEGLLAGGAYEQYF.

The rearrangement joins TRBV9 to TRBJ2-6, with 9 bases matching TRBD1. The CDR3 contains 16 residues. Per the germline V gene, CDR1 is SGDLS and CDR2 is YYNGEE. With V trimmed by 5 bases and J by 3 bases, 6 bases remained unmatched. The DNA of the CDR3 is TGTGCCAGCAGGGGGACAGGGACTTATGGGGCCAACGTCCTGACTTTC. Translation gives CASRGTGTYGANVLTF.

This clonotype was picked up a small number of times. This chain uses TRBV7-6 with TRBJ1-4; 7 nucleotides line up with TRBD1. Per germline, CDR1 SGHVS and CDR2 FNYEAQ. With 4 bases clipped from V and 6 bases from J, the junction kept 8 bases outside the gene matches. There are 15 residues in the CDR3. CDR3 loop: CASSSYNTGDEKLFF. Written as DNA, the CDR3 is TGTGCCAGCAGCTCATATAATACAGGGGATGAAAAACTGTTTTTT.